This T cell receptor (beta chain) came from a study of blood T cell repertoires in COVID-19. Sequencing was performed with immunoSEQ multiplex PCR; in TCRdb, only in-frame clones are kept and a portion is missing. The sample lists under 350,000 clones; approximately 84% were seen once. Germline loops: CDR1 SGHNT, CDR2 YENEEA. V dropped 4 bases and J dropped 3 bases, with 10 bases sitting between them. The CDR3 spans 13 residues. In the case of this clone: The sample carries other DNA sequences with the same CDR3.

Symptom resolution, clearance, or two negative PCRs marked the recovered donors of Cohort 3. This rearrangement joins TRBV11-3 to TRBJ2-7; D is perhaps TRBD2 (5 bases). The sequenced sample consisted of PBMCs or T cells enriched from blood (not recorded which). The clonotype was recovered from a man aged 25-45 years who had recovered from COVID-19. CDR3 region: CASSSRGSYEQYF. The CDR3 DNA reads TGTGCCAGCAGCTCACGGGGAAGCTACGAGCAGTACTTC.